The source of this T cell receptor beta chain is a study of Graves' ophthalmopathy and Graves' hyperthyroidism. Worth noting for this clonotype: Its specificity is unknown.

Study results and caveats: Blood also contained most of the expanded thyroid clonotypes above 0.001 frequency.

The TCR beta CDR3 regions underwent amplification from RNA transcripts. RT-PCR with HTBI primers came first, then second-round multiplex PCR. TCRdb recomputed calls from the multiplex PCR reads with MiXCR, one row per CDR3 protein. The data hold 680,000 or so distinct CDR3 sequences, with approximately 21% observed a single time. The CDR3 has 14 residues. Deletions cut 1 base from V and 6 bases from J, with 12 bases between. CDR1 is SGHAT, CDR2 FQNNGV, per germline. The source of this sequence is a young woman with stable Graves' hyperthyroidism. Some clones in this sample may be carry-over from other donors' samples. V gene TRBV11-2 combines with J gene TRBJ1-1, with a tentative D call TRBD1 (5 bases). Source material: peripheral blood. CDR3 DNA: TGTGCCAGCAGCTTAGCGGGGGGGGTCGCTGAAGCTTTCTTT. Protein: CASSLAGGVAEAFF.